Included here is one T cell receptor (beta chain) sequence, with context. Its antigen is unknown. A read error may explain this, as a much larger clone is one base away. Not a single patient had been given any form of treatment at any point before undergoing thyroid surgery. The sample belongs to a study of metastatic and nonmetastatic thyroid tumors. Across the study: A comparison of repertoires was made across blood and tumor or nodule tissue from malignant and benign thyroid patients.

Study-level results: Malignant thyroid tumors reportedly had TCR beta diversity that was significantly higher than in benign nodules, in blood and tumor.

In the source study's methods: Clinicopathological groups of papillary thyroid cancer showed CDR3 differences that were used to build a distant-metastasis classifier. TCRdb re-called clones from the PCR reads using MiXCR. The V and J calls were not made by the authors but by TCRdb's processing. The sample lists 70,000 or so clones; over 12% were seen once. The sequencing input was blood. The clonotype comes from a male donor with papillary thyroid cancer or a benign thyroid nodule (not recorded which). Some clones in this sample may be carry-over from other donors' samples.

The CDR3 region has the DNA TGCAGCGTTGGGACGTCCTGGGGCATGAACACTGAAGCTTTCTTT. Amino acid sequence: CSVGTSWGMNTEAFF. The J gene is TRBJ1-1, the V gene TRBV29-1; a weak D match, TRBD1 (5 bases). V was pared by 4 bases and J by 0 bases, with 15 bases between. CDR3 length: 15 amino acids. The germline V gene has CDR1 SQVTM and CDR2 ANQGSEA.